Described below is a single T cell receptor (beta chain) sequence and its context. Its antigen is currently unknown. The source of the sample is a study of shared clonotypes between healthy human individuals. Study overall: The people who gave samples were a couple of women and three men aged 18 to 49. Per donor, CD8 memory used one plate, CD8 naive used two, CD4 memory used three and CD4 naive used three.

The V gene's germline CDR1 is SGHVT and CDR2 SQSDAQ. Trimming stripped 5 bases from V and 6 bases from J, with 16 bases between. The CDR3 is made up of 14 amino acids. The assay was carried out at the deep level. Produced via immunoSEQ multiplex PCR; TCRdb's table is partial and in-frame only. Of around 100,000 clones listed, 67% were seen once; the top ten hold roughly 43%. General study results and limits: Unshared clonotypes carried lower generation probabilities than those common to all four donors.

The source material was memory CD8+ T cells sorted from blood. Subset indicated: CD45RO+ cells pooled with CCR7-negative TemRA cells. The chain carries TRBV7-4 and TRBJ1-2; a possible D gene is TRBD1 (5 bases). The receptor was isolated from a man aged 25-40 years in good health. The CDR3 region is CASSRGRPGDGYTF. The CDR3 DNA reads TGTGCCAGCAGCCGCGGACGCCCGGGGGATGGCTACACCTTC.